The sequence of this T cell receptor beta chain was determined in a study of graft-versus-host responses after intestinal transplantation. Study summary: Transplants given to recipients were multivisceral, liver-intestinal, or isolated intestinal.

Trimming at V came to 5 bases and at J to 7 bases, leaving 10 bases not matched to a gene. From germline, CDR1 is MNHEY and CDR2 SVGAGI. The CDR3 is 14 residues long. Labeling with CFSE marked 200,000 responder cells, which were plated with 200,000 irradiated, violet-dye-labeled stimulator cells. This table comes from immunoSEQ multiplex PCR, and its TCRdb copy is limited to in-frame clones, with some not included. There are about 22,000 clones in the sample; over 40% occur only once, and over 1.5% lies in the top ten. Material: alloreactive CD8+ T cells from a mixed lymphocyte reaction culture, obtained before intestinal transplant. Regarding subset: CFSE-low proliferating T cells sorted from approximately six-day pre-transplant mixed lymphocyte reaction (GvH or HvG direction). The chain has TRBV6-5 and TRBJ1-1, with TRBD1 matching 7 bases. The TCR comes from a human patient who received an intestinal transplant. In DNA, the CDR3 is TGTGCCAGCAGTGGACGGATTCAGGGGGGTGAAGCTTTCTTT. Protein: CASSGRIQGGEAFF.